This record looks at one T cell receptor beta chain sequence and its context. Its antigen is currently unknown. This sample was taken from a study of OX40 agonist ivuxolimab in advanced cancers. Study information: Patients receiving dose escalation had hepatocellular carcinoma, melanoma, renal cell or head and neck cancer. Findings of the study overall: The work left the antigen specificity of expanded peripheral T cells undetermined.

Libraries were prepared by immunoSEQ multiplex PCR; TCRdb keeps only in-frame clonotypes and omits some of them. The table has some 50,000 clones, 75% to 90% seen once. There are 15 residues in the CDR3. Sequencing was performed on CD4+ or CD8+ T cells sorted from blood, taken in a trial of the OX40 agonist ivuxolimab. The TCR sequence derives from an adult with an advanced solid tumor such as melanoma, head and neck, liver or kidney cancer. The chain employs TRBV21-1 and TRBJ1-2. TRBV21-1 is described as a pseudogene. This CDR3 reads CANDSPGAPNYGYTF. The CDR3 region has the DNA TGTGCCAACGACTCTCCGGGCGCCCCTAACTATGGCTACACCTTC.